This T cell receptor beta chain was captured in a study of blood T cell repertoires in COVID-19. In the study overall: Whether acute or convalescent, the COVID-19 samples came from the United States, Italy and Spain. PBMCs, B-cell-depleted T cells, or T cells provided the cDNA or gDNA that made up the material.

Study processing details: Amplification with reference gene primers provided the estimates of nucleated cell counts. Generated by immunoSEQ multiplex PCR, the TCRdb table keeps only in-frame clones and is missing some. V, J and clone size reflect that table, while D and trimming were determined from the DNA. The data contain just under 20,000 clones, approximately 93% of them singletons. CDR1 and CDR2 (germline): SNHLY, FYNNEI. Trimming cost V 3 bases and J 9 bases; bases outside gene matches: 4. CDR3 length equals 13 residues. V gene TRBV2 combines with J gene TRBJ2-4; 8 bases agree with TRBD1. The TCR was taken from a woman aged 45-65 years with active COVID-19. Material: peripheral blood. CDR3 loop: CASSDRGPGIQYF. DNA of the CDR3: TGTGCCAGCAGTGACAGGGGGCCGGGCATTCAGTACTTC. Full variable domain (outside the CDR3, taken from reference TRBV2 and TRBJ2-4): EPEVTQTPSHQVTQMGQEVILRCVPISNHLYFYWYRQILGQKVEFLVSFYNNEISEKSEIFDDQFSVERPDGSNFTLKIRSTKLEDSAMYFCASSDRGPGIQYFGAGTRLSVL.